These 17 T cell receptor beta chains were all obtained from the same sample, sequenced in a study of chemoradiotherapy in HPV16-positive cancers. Profiling relied on immunoSEQ multiplex PCR, and the TCRdb table lists in-frame clones only, not all of them. The sample has approximately 10,000 clones, 78% seen once. Sampling was carried out from a patient who underwent chemoradiotherapy. These receptors were collected from a human donor with HPV-associated anogenital cancer.

The chain has TRBV9 and TRBJ1-2; no reliable D call. The CDR3 covers 13 residues. Germline CDR1 and CDR2: SGDLS and YYNGEE. Trimming shortened V by 4 bases and J by 2 bases, and 9 bases separated the two germline ends. The CDR3 spells CASSTEDNYGYTF. The CDR3, as DNA: TGTGCCAGCAGCACAGAGGACAACTATGGCTACACCTTC.

The table lists this clone with a few counts. The V and J genes are TRBV4-2 and TRBJ1-2, with D unclear. This CDR3 spans 14 amino acids. Germline V gene data show CDR1 as LGHNA and CDR2 as YNFKEQ. V shed 6 bases and J shed 3 bases, with 14 bases lying between them. As DNA, the CDR3 is TGTGCCAGCAGTGTTCTAAGGAGGGACTATGGCTACACCTTC. This gives the protein CASSVLRRDYGYTF.

The V gene is TRBV6-6, the J gene TRBJ1-1; D is possibly TRBD1 (5 bases). The CDR3 contains 14 residues. Trimming stripped 6 bases from V and 3 bases from J, with 14 bases between. Germline V gene data show CDR1 as MNHNY and CDR2 as SVGAGI (reference sequence). As DNA, the CDR3 is TGTGCCAGCAGCCCACTCCCGGGGCACACTGAAGCTTTCTTT. As protein: CASSPLPGHTEAFF.

V gene TRBV5-1 combines with J gene TRBJ1-5, with unresolved D. Germline V gives CDR1 SGHRS, CDR2 YFSETQ. The V end was cut by 0 bases, the J end by 6 bases, with 7 bases between. CDR3 length: 13 amino acids. The CDR3 here is CASSLGPSQPQHF. CDR3 nucleotides: TGCGCCAGCAGCTTGGGTCCTTCTCAGCCCCAGCATTTT.

The rearrangement uses TRBV18 and TRBJ1-5; 8 bases match TRBD1. The CDR3 spans 15 residues. CDR1 KGHSH and CDR2 LQKENI come from the germline V gene. Trimming cost V 3 bases and J 3 bases; bases outside gene matches: 4. The CDR3 is CASSPQQGDNQPQHF. The CDR3 nucleotides are TGTGCCAGCTCACCTCAACAGGGGGACAATCAGCCCCAGCATTTT.

This chain joins TRBV9 and TRBJ2-7; TRBD1 agrees at 8 bases. The CDR3 covers 13 residues. CDR1 is SGDLS and CDR2 is YYNGEE in the germline V gene. The trim removed 4 bases at V and 3 bases at J, leaving 3 bases unmatched. The DNA for the CDR3 is TGTGCCAGCAGCTTACAGGGGGGCTACGAGCAGTACTTC. Translated, it gives CASSLQGGYEQYF.

This clone was counted a single time. The chain recombines TRBV9 with TRBJ1-2; weak D call: TRBD1 (5 bases). Trimming took off 2 bases at V and 7 bases at J, with 21 bases between the two ends. Germline-derived CDR1 and CDR2 are SGDLS and YYNGEE. The CDR3 runs to 16 residues. The CDR3 DNA sequence: TGTGCCAGCAGCGTTGGGGCGGATGGTGTGGTGGGTGGCTACACCTTC. Translating it yields CASSVGADGVVGGYTF. The variable domain in full, completed from reference TRBV9 and TRBJ1-2, reads DSGVTQTPKHLITATGQRVTLRCSPRSGDLSVYWYQQSLDQGLQFLIQYYNGEERAKGNILERFSAQQFPDLHSELNLSSLELGDSALYFCASSVGADGVVGGYTFGSGTRLTVV.

Turning to this clone: Other nucleotide sequences in the sample specify the same CDR3. The V gene is TRBV6-4, the J gene TRBJ2-2; the D is unclear. The ends were cut back, 3 bases at V and 3 bases at J, with 5 bases in the middle. Germline CDR1 reads MRHNA; CDR2 reads SNTAGT. This CDR3 region has 13 residues. The CDR3 loop reads CASSDRDTGELFF. The DNA of the CDR3 is TGTGCCAGCAGTGATAGGGACACCGGGGAGCTGTTTTTT.

The chain carries TRBV27 and TRBJ1-2; a weak D match, TRBD1 (6 bases). The V end was cut by 5 bases, the J end by 1 base, with 11 bases between. CDR1 is MNHEY and CDR2 is SMNVEV in the germline V gene (reference sequence). The CDR3 is 14 residues long. The CDR3 here is CASSRTAINYGYTF. The DNA of the CDR3 is TGTGCCAGCAGTCGGACAGCCATTAACTATGGCTACACCTTC.

J is TRBJ1-2 and V is TRBV4-3; no reliable D call. The V gene lost 1 base and the J gene lost 4 bases, with 13 bases spanning the gap. Germline V gene sequence: CDR1 LGHNA, CDR2 YSLEER. CDR3 length: 15 amino acids. The CDR3 loop reads CASSQAIGSSYGYTF. As DNA, the CDR3 is TGCGCCAGCAGCCAAGCCATAGGATCCTCCTATGGCTACACCTTC.

The rearrangement links TRBV4-3 to TRBJ2-6, with D unclear. The CDR3 is made up of 18 amino acids. The V gene's germline CDR1 is LGHNA and CDR2 YSLEER. Trimming took 4 bases from V and 0 from J, leaving 16 bases between them. The CDR3 nucleotides read TGCGCCAGCAGCCTTACATTAACCCTTATCTCTGGGGCCAACGTCCTGACTTTC. It codes for CASSLTLTLISGANVLTF.

V and J are TRBV2 and TRBJ2-3; 9 positions match TRBD1. Germline V gene lookup returns CDR1 SNHLY and CDR2 FYNNEI. This CDR3 comprises 15 residues. The trim removed 8 bases at V and 3 bases at J, leaving 9 bases unmatched. CDR3 region: CASGPGQGLTDTQYF. DNA for the CDR3: TGTGCCAGCGGCCCGGGACAGGGATTGACAGATACGCAGTATTTT. The complete variable domain, with remaining parts taken from reference TRBV2 and TRBJ2-3, reads EPEVTQTPSHQVTQMGQEVILRCVPISNHLYFYWYRQILGQKVEFLVSFYNNEISEKSEIFDDQFSVERPDGSNFTLKIRSTKLEDSAMYFCASGPGQGLTDTQYFGPGTRLTVL.

The chain recombines TRBV15 with TRBJ1-2, with D unclear. The CDR3 length is 15 residues. V lost 0 bases and J 2 bases, leaving 10 bases between the germline ends. The germline gives CDR1 LNHNV, CDR2 YYDKDF (reference sequence). In DNA form, the CDR3 reads TGTGCCACCAGCAGAGATCGGGTAGGGAACTATGGCTACACCTTC. Amino acid sequence: CATSRDRVGNYGYTF.

The chain joins TRBV30 to TRBJ1-5; D is undetermined. The CDR3 is 12 amino acids. The V and J ends lost 2 bases and 7 bases respectively, with 9 bases between them. CDR1 GTSNPN and CDR2 SVGIG come from the germline V gene (reference sequence). The CDR3 loop is CAWSPGWQPQHF. The CDR3 nucleotides read TGTGCCTGGAGTCCCGGGTGGCAGCCCCAGCATTTT. The full variable domain, rest sourced from reference TRBV30 and TRBJ1-5, is SQTIHQWPATLVQPVGSPLSLECTVEGTSNPNLYWYRQAAGRGLQLLFYSVGIGQISSEVPQNLSASRPQDRQFILSSKKLLLSDSGFYLCAWSPGWQPQHFGDGTRLSIL.

The gene calls are TRBV7-6 and TRBJ2-3, with D uncertain. The CDR3 length is 13 residues. V was trimmed by 0 bases and J by 6 bases, leaving 7 bases between them. Germline lookup yields CDR1 SGHVS and CDR2 FNYEAQ. CDR3 in amino acids: CASSLAKGDTQYF. The CDR3 nucleotides read TGTGCCAGCAGCTTAGCGAAAGGGGATACGCAGTATTTT.

The table lists this clone with a count of one. CDR3 amino acids: CASSIGTGGGYTF. The CDR3 DNA reads TGTGCCAGTAGTATCGGGACAGGGGGTGGCTACACCTTC. This chain joins TRBV19 and TRBJ1-2; 11 nucleotides match TRBD1. The CDR3 has 13 amino acids. From germline, CDR1 is LNHDA and CDR2 SQIVND (reference sequence). V shed 3 bases and J 7 bases; nucleotides not matched to a gene: 1.

The gene calls are TRBV6-6 and TRBJ1-5; D gene ambiguous. The CDR3 consists of 14 residues. The germline V gene has CDR1 MNHNY and CDR2 SVGAGI (reference sequence). The V and J ends lost 4 bases and 4 bases respectively, with 11 bases between them. The CDR3 protein is CASSWQPANQPQHF. In DNA form, the CDR3 reads TGTGCCAGCAGTTGGCAGCCAGCAAATCAGCCCCAGCATTTT.